These 31 T cell receptor beta chains originate from one sample sequenced in a study of blood T cell repertoires in COVID-19. Only in-frame clones appear in the TCRdb table, and some are missing; sequencing was by immunoSEQ multiplex PCR. The profile covers 130,000 to 150,000 clones, with 84% appearing a single time and approximately 5.8% taken by the ten largest. The sample consisted of peripheral blood. The receptors originated from a human donor in a cohort sampled during active COVID-19.

The CDR3 region is CAWSVERGPQHF. The DNA of the CDR3 is TGTGCCTGGAGTGTAGAGCGGGGCCCCCAGCATTTT. The J gene is TRBJ1-5, the V gene TRBV30; weak D call: TRBD1 (5 bases). Trimming shortened V by 0 bases and J by 10 bases, and 10 bases separated the two germline ends. CDR3 length: 12 amino acids. Germline V gene data show CDR1 as GTSNPN and CDR2 as SVGIG (reference sequence).

The J gene is TRBJ1-5, the V gene TRBV18, with 9 positions matching TRBD1. Germline V gives CDR1 KGHSH, CDR2 LQKENI. The CDR3 runs 15 residues. Trimming took 3 bases from V and 3 from J; bases not matched to a gene: 3. The CDR3 DNA reads as TGTGCCAGCTCACCCGGGACAGGGACCAATCAGCCCCAGCATTTT. Its translation: CASSPGTGTNQPQHF. Supplemented by reference TRBV18 and TRBJ1-5, the full variable domain reads NAGVMQNPRHLVRRRGQEARLRCSPMKGHSHVYWYRQLPEEGLKFMVYLQKENIIDESGMPKERFSAEFPKEGPSILRIQQVVRGDSAAYFCASSPGTGTNQPQHFGDGTRLSIL.

This rearrangement joins TRBV29-1 to TRBJ2-3, with no clear D. CDR3 length equals 13 residues. The germline V and J ends were trimmed by 4 bases and 5 bases, with 13 bases remaining between them. From germline, CDR1 is SQVTM and CDR2 ANQGSEA. CDR3 loop: CSVAGSLGDTQYF. In nucleotides, the CDR3 is TGCAGCGTTGCCGGGTCGTTGGGAGATACGCAGTATTTT.

The V call is TRBV7-2, the J call TRBJ1-4, with 8 bases matching TRBD1. The germline V gene has CDR1 SGHTA and CDR2 FQGNSA. Germline trimming cut 3 bases from V and 10 bases from J; bases unmatched to any gene: 7. The CDR3 extends over 14 amino acids. The CDR3 loop is CASSLDREVGKLFF. The CDR3 region has the DNA TGTGCCAGCAGCTTGGACAGGGAGGTGGGAAAACTGTTTTTT.

The V call is TRBV9, the J call TRBJ2-5, with TRBD2 matching over 7 bases. Germline V gene data show CDR1 as SGDLS and CDR2 as YYNGEE. This CDR3 spans 13 amino acids. V trimming: 2 bases; J trimming: 4 bases; junction bases outside the gene matches: 2. The CDR3 coding sequence is TGTGCCAGCAGCGTCGGACTAGGAGAGACCCAGTACTTC. The encoded protein is CASSVGLGETQYF.

V usage is TRBV7-2 and J usage is TRBJ2-1; a possible D gene is TRBD1 (6 bases). The CDR3 extends over 15 amino acids. Trimming took 6 bases from V and 0 from J, leaving 12 bases between them. Germline V CDR1 and CDR2: SGHTA, FQGNSA. The CDR3 here is CASSWDTRSYNEQFF. The CDR3 bases are TGTGCCAGCAGTTGGGACACTCGCTCCTACAATGAGCAGTTCTTC.

The V call is TRBV3-1 (or the pseudogene TRBV3-2), the J call TRBJ1-1; 9 bases are shared with TRBD1. CDR1 and CDR2 (germline): LGHDT, YNNKEL (reference sequence). The V gene end was trimmed by 1 base and the J gene end by 11 bases; junction bases not matched to a gene: 2. The CDR3 covers 12 residues. The CDR3: CASSQVQGAAFF. CDR3 bases: TGTGCCAGCAGCCAAGTACAGGGGGCGGCTTTCTTT.

This clone was seen just once. The rearrangement uses TRBV27 and TRBJ1-2, with TRBD1 as a possible D gene (5 bases). The CDR3 is 15 amino acids. V gave up 2 bases and J gave up 5 bases, with 15 bases separating them. Per the germline V gene, CDR1 is MNHEY and CDR2 is SMNVEV (reference sequence). Here the CDR3 reads CASSLMAGQRYGYTF. CDR3 coding DNA: TGTGCCAGCAGTTTAATGGCAGGACAAAGATATGGCTACACCTTC.

The V gene is TRBV4-1, the J gene TRBJ2-4, with 7 positions matching TRBD2. J gave up 3 bases and V 0 bases, and 11 bases lay outside the gene matches. CDR3 size: 18 residues. The germline CDR1 and CDR2 sequences are MGHRA and YSYEKL. Here the CDR3 reads CASSQERSAGPRKNIQYF. CDR3 DNA: TGCGCCAGCAGCCAAGAAAGATCAGCGGGGCCTCGCAAAAACATTCAGTACTTC.

The V call is TRBV6-6, the J call TRBJ2-3, with TRBD2 matching 13 bases. The V gene's germline CDR1 is MNHNY and CDR2 SVGAGI (reference sequence). V lost 5 bases, J lost 5 bases, and 10 bases stayed unmatched. The CDR3 length is 17 residues. This CDR3 is CASSPWTSGGQGDTQYF. The CDR3 DNA is TGTGCCAGCAGTCCTTGGACTAGCGGGGGTCAGGGAGATACGCAGTATTTT.

The chain couples TRBV27 to TRBJ1-1; a possible D gene is TRBD1 (5 bases). V shed 5 bases and J shed 5 bases, with 12 bases lying between them. Germline CDR1 is MNHEY and CDR2 is SMNVEV (reference sequence). This CDR3 comprises 13 residues. The CDR3 coding sequence is TGTGCCAGCAGTCGGGGGGGATGGACTGAAGCTTTCTTT. Amino acid sequence: CASSRGGWTEAFF.

This clone ranks as medium-sized (0.01 to 0.1%). The rearrangement links TRBV19 to TRBJ2-1; 12 bases map to TRBD1. V gave up 4 bases and J gave up 7 bases; unmatched junction bases: 5. The CDR3 has 15 residues. Germline CDR1 reads LNHDA; CDR2 reads SQIVND (reference sequence). The DNA for the CDR3 is TGTGCCAGTAGTAATGGGACAGGGGGCAAAAATGAGCAGTTCTTC. As protein: CASSNGTGGKNEQFF. Based on the CDR3 plus reference TRBV19 and TRBJ2-1, the full variable domain is DGGITQSPKYLFRKEGQNVTLSCEQNLNHDAMYWYRQDPGQGLRLIYYSQIVNDFQKGDIAEGYSVSREKKESFPLTVTSAQKNPTAFYLCASSNGTGGKNEQFFGPGTRLTVL.

The chain carries TRBV5-1 and TRBJ2-5, with D hard to call. With 1 base removed from V and 3 bases from J, the gap between germline ends came to 7 bases. Germline V CDR1 and CDR2: SGHRS, YFSETQ. The CDR3 is made up of 13 amino acids. The CDR3 DNA sequence: TGCGCCAGCAGCTTGAGCAAGAAAGAGACCCAGTACTTC. Translating gives CASSLSKKETQYF.

This clone was picked up one time. The chain employs TRBV7-9 and TRBJ2-2; D possibly corresponds to TRBD1 (6 bases). Trimming stripped 3 bases from V and 4 bases from J, with 6 bases between. The CDR3 consists of 13 residues. Germline V gene sequence: CDR1 SEHNR, CDR2 FQNEAQ (reference sequence). The CDR3 here is CASSLGATGELFF. For the CDR3, the DNA is TGTGCCAGCAGCTTGGGGGCCACCGGGGAGCTGTTTTTT.

The J gene is TRBJ2-7, the V gene TRBV2; 9 bases align to TRBD2. V lost 3 bases, J lost 6 bases, and 6 bases stayed unmatched. CDR1 is SNHLY, CDR2 FYNNEI, per germline. The CDR3 sequence is 14 residues long. The CDR3 here is CASSETSGSGEQYF. DNA for the CDR3: TGTGCCAGCAGTGAGACTAGCGGCTCCGGCGAGCAGTACTTC.

V gene TRBV6-5 combines with J gene TRBJ1-6, with 10 nucleotides matching TRBD1. Germline assignment: CDR1 MNHEY and CDR2 SVGAGI. The CDR3 is 15 residues long. J lost 8 bases, V lost 0 bases, and 1 base had no gene match. CDR3 residues: CASSYSGQGDSPLHF. The DNA for the CDR3 is TGTGCCAGCAGTTACTCTGGACAGGGGGATTCACCCCTCCACTTT.

V gene TRBV6-5 combines with J gene TRBJ2-7; 9 bases are a match to TRBD1. The length of the CDR3 is 14 residues. CDR1 MNHEY and CDR2 SVGAGI come from the germline V gene. The trim removed 2 bases at V and 4 bases at J, leaving 3 bases unmatched. The CDR3 DNA reads as TGTGCCAGCAGTTACACGGGGACAGGGTACGAGCAGTACTTC. It translates to CASSYTGTGYEQYF.

The rearrangement links TRBV6-5 to TRBJ2-1; 8 bases agree with TRBD2. This CDR3 has 14 amino acids. With 6 bases clipped from V and 5 bases from J, the junction kept 6 bases outside the gene matches. Germline-derived CDR1 and CDR2 are MNHEY and SVGAGI. The CDR3 spells CASRGGLVNNEQFF. For the CDR3, the DNA is TGTGCCAGCAGAGGGGGACTAGTAAACAATGAGCAGTTCTTC.

The chain combines TRBV2 with TRBJ2-1; the match to TRBD2 covers 7 bases. Germline V gene lookup returns CDR1 SNHLY and CDR2 FYNNEI. The junction had 4 bases not matched to a gene; V was cut back by 8 bases and J by 3 bases. This CDR3 has 13 amino acids. The CDR3 coding sequence is TGTGCCAGCCGCGGGGGTATCTACAATGAGCAGTTCTTC. Encoded protein: CASRGGIYNEQFF.

The gene calls are TRBV11-3 and TRBJ2-5; no clear D gene. This CDR3 has 13 residues. The V end lost 1 base, the J end lost 3 bases, and 6 bases lay between the germline ends. Germline-derived CDR1 and CDR2 are SGHNT and YENEEA. The CDR3 DNA reads as TGTGCCAGCAGCTTAGGGCCCAAAGAGACCCAGTACTTC. As protein: CASSLGPKETQYF.

CDR3 protein: CASSFKTDSPLHF. As DNA, the CDR3 is TGCGCCAGCAGCTTTAAGACAGACTCACCCCTCCACTTT. The chain joins TRBV5-1 to TRBJ1-6; possible D gene TRBD1, 5 bases. Germline V gene sequence: CDR1 SGHRS, CDR2 YFSETQ. Trimming removed 2 bases from V and 10 bases from J, with 10 bases in between. This CDR3 is built from 13 residues.

V and J are TRBV28 and TRBJ1-4; D uncertain. Trimming removed 5 bases at V and 8 bases at J, with 12 bases between. The CDR3 is 13 residues long. CDR1 and CDR2 from the germline V gene are MDHEN and SYDVKM. The CDR3 nucleotides read TGTGCCAGCAGTAGGAGGGCGGGGGAAAAACTGTTTTTT. Its protein is CASSRRAGEKLFF.

This clone has only a few counts. The genes are TRBV7-2 and TRBJ2-7; D gene ambiguous. Trimming took off 8 bases at V and 4 bases at J, with 6 bases between the two ends. The germline CDR1 and CDR2 sequences are SGHTA and FQGNSA. This CDR3 is 10 amino acids long. DNA of the CDR3: TGTGCCAGCGGTACATACGAGCAGTACTTC. Translating gives CASGTYEQYF.

The chain uses TRBV18 and TRBJ1-6; 8 bases are a match to TRBD1. V gave up 1 base and J gave up 9 bases; unmatched junction bases: 14. CDR1 is KGHSH and CDR2 is LQKENI in the germline V gene. The CDR3 covers 18 residues. The CDR3 loop is CASSPRQTGVSSISPLHF. CDR3 sequence (DNA): TGTGCCAGCTCACCACGTCAGACAGGGGTCTCCTCGATTTCACCCCTCCACTTT.

V and J are TRBV10-3 and TRBJ1-3, with 9 nucleotides matching TRBD1. The CDR3 runs 15 residues. Trimming at V came to 5 bases and at J to 0 bases, leaving 2 bases not matched to a gene. Germline V gene data show CDR1 as ENHRY and CDR2 as SYGVKD. As DNA, the CDR3 is TGTGCCATCAGTAAGGGACAGGGCTCTGGAAACACCATATATTTT. Its translation: CAISKGQGSGNTIYF.

The chain links TRBV5-1 to TRBJ2-1; D might be TRBD2 (6 bases). This CDR3 spans 17 amino acids. Trimming left V 0 bases short and J 1 base short, with 14 bases between. The germline V gene has CDR1 SGHRS and CDR2 YFSETQ. The CDR3 region has the DNA TGCGCCAGCAGCTTGGCCCAGTCGGGACTGTCCTACAATGAGCAGTTCTTC. It is translated as CASSLAQSGLSYNEQFF.

The V gene is TRBV5-4, the J gene TRBJ2-3, with 9 positions matching TRBD2. The V and J ends lost 4 bases and 2 bases, in that order; junction bases with no gene match: 14. The CDR3 length is 18 residues. Germline-derived CDR1 and CDR2 are SGHNT and YYREEE (reference sequence). In DNA form, the CDR3 reads TGTGCCAGCAGCGTAGGAGGTGCGGGGGGGACAAACACAGATACGCAGTATTTT. Translation: CASSVGGAGGTNTDTQYF.

The rearrangement uses TRBV6-5 and TRBJ1-1, with D perhaps TRBD1 (5 bases). Between the trimmed V and J ends, which lost 9 bases and 0 bases, there was a span of 8 bases. The CDR3 consists of 12 residues. CDR1 and CDR2 from the germline V gene are MNHEY and SVGAGI. The CDR3 coding sequence is TGTGCCAGTTACAGGTTGAACACTGAAGCTTTCTTT. Its protein product is CASYRLNTEAFF.

The table lists this clone with many counts. The rearrangement joins TRBV27 to TRBJ1-2; no clear D. With 8 bases removed from V and 4 bases from J, the gap between germline ends came to 14 bases. CDR3 length equals 13 residues. Per germline, CDR1 MNHEY and CDR2 SMNVEV (reference sequence). CDR3 nucleotide sequence: TGTGCCAGCTCCCGGGAGGAGGGCTATGGCTACACCTTC. It yields the protein CASSREEGYGYTF.

This chain joins TRBV10-3 and TRBJ2-7, with TRBD1 identical over 8 bases. CDR1 and CDR2 (germline): ENHRY, SYGVKD. This CDR3 contains 12 residues. The CDR3 sequence is CAHAQGAYEQYF. CDR3 DNA: TGTGCTCATGCTCAGGGGGCTTACGAGCAGTACTTC.

The chain carries TRBV23-1 and TRBJ1-5, with D unclear. TRBV23-1 is treated as an ORF (open reading frame) with a function not yet certain. V gave up 5 bases and J gave up 0 bases, with 20 bases separating them. The CDR3 totals 18 residues. This chain's CDR3 is CASSWRAKHSNSNQPQHF. The CDR3 DNA reads as TGCGCCAGCAGTTGGAGGGCCAAGCACTCGAATAGCAATCAGCCCCAGCATTTT.